These T cell receptor beta chains were read from a single sample in a study of T-cell reconstitution after alpha-beta-depleted transplantation in children. TCRdb ran MiXCR on the PCR reads and lists one entry per CDR3 protein. The table includes around 300,000 distinct CDR3 sequences, over 7% detected once. Sequences were derived from peripheral blood, sampled 360 days after TCRalphabeta/CD19-depleted stem cell transplant. These receptors were obtained from a female patient aged 2-10 years who had a stem cell transplant for Fanconi anemia, so the T cells may come from the graft donor. Both conserved end residues are part of each CDR3. Each record gives: D gene, J gene, clone size, V gene, CDR3 DNA, CDR3 protein. A D gene is named only where the DNA matches it firmly. Some rows mark clone size as missing; the rest say once, few, many or name a class of expanded clone.

d_call: TRBD2
j_call: TRBJ2-4
clone_size: many
v_call: TRBV5-4
cdr3_nt: TGTGCCAGCAGCTTGGAACTAGCGGGAGGCTCCAAAAACATTCAGTACTTC
cdr3_aa: CASSLELAGGSKNIQYF

d_call: .
j_call: TRBJ2-7
clone_size: few
v_call: TRBV28
cdr3_nt: TGTGCCAGCAGTCCTTACAGGGAACTCTACGAGCAGTACTTC
cdr3_aa: CASSPYRELYEQYF

d_call: .
j_call: TRBJ2-3
clone_size: many
v_call: TRBV10-2
cdr3_nt: TGCGCCAGCAGTGAGTTATGGGGCCAAGGTACAGATACGCAGTATTTT
cdr3_aa: CASSELWGQGTDTQYF

d_call: .
j_call: TRBJ1-1
clone_size: few
v_call: TRBV7-6
cdr3_nt: TGTGCCAGCAGCTTAAATGTCGGGCGAGGGAACACTGAAGCTTTCTTT
cdr3_aa: CASSLNVGRGNTEAFF

d_call: TRBD2
j_call: TRBJ2-2
clone_size: many
v_call: TRBV5-6
cdr3_nt: TGTGCCAGCAGCACGGGACTATCGAACACCGGGGAGCTGTTTTTT
cdr3_aa: CASSTGLSNTGELFF

d_call: .
j_call: TRBJ1-1
clone_size: few
v_call: TRBV7-9
cdr3_nt: TGTGCCAGCAGCTTGTATAGGACTGAAGCTTTCTTT
cdr3_aa: CASSLYRTEAFF

d_call: TRBD1
j_call: TRBJ2-1
clone_size: many
v_call: TRBV6-5
cdr3_nt: TGTGCCAGCAGTTACGAGTCTTCGGACAGGGCCAATGAGCAGTTCTTC
cdr3_aa: CASSYESSDRANEQFF

d_call: .
j_call: TRBJ1-1
clone_size: many
v_call: TRBV13
cdr3_nt: TGTGCCAGCAGCTACCGGGGCTGGAACACTGAAGCTTTCTTT
cdr3_aa: CASSYRGWNTEAFF

d_call: .
j_call: TRBJ2-4
clone_size: .
v_call: TRBV20-1
cdr3_nt: TGCAGTGCTCCCCGCCGGACAGGGAGGGTGATAAACATTCAGTACTTC
cdr3_aa: CSAPRRTGRVINIQYF

d_call: TRBD1
j_call: TRBJ1-5
clone_size: .
v_call: TRBV24-1
cdr3_nt: TGTGCCACCAGTGAACGGGGACAGGGGAGCGGGCAGCCCCAGCATTTT
cdr3_aa: CATSERGQGSGQPQHF

d_call: .
j_call: TRBJ2-5
clone_size: many
v_call: TRBV20-1
cdr3_nt: TGCAGTGCTGGTAGACTAGTTCTAGAGACCCAGTACTTC
cdr3_aa: CSAGRLVLETQYF

d_call: TRBD1
j_call: TRBJ1-6
clone_size: many
v_call: TRBV20-1
cdr3_nt: TGCAGTGCTAGGCCGGGACAGGGATTGTCACCCCTCCACTTT
cdr3_aa: CSARPGQGLSPLHF

d_call: TRBD2
j_call: TRBJ2-1
clone_size: .
v_call: TRBV11-2
cdr3_nt: TGTGCCAGCAGCTTTGCGGGGGGGCCTGACAATGAGCAGTTCTTC
cdr3_aa: CASSFAGGPDNEQFF

d_call: .
j_call: TRBJ1-3
clone_size: few
v_call: TRBV28
cdr3_nt: TGTGCCAGCAGTTTGTGGCCCCGGTCATCTTCTACTCACTCTGGAAACACCATATATTTT
cdr3_aa: CASSLWPRSSSTHSGNTIYF

d_call: TRBD2
j_call: TRBJ2-2
clone_size: few
v_call: TRBV7-8
cdr3_nt: TGTGCCAGCAGCCGTGGACTAGCGGGGAACACCGGGGAGCTGTTTTTT
cdr3_aa: CASSRGLAGNTGELFF

d_call: .
j_call: TRBJ1-2
clone_size: many
v_call: TRBV6-4
cdr3_nt: TGTGCCAGCAGTGACAACTATGGCTACACCTTC
cdr3_aa: CASSDNYGYTF

d_call: .
j_call: TRBJ2-2
clone_size: .
v_call: TRBV2
cdr3_nt: TGTGCCAGCAGTGAAGCGCCGGGAACCGGGGAGCTGTTTTTT
cdr3_aa: CASSEAPGTGELFF

d_call: TRBD1
j_call: TRBJ1-1
clone_size: many
v_call: TRBV6-5
cdr3_nt: TGTGCCAGCAGTTACAGGACAGGTCGGATGAACACTGAAGCTTTCTTT
cdr3_aa: CASSYRTGRMNTEAFF

d_call: .
j_call: TRBJ2-7
clone_size: many
v_call: TRBV12-3/TRBV12-4
cdr3_nt: TGTGCCAGCAGTTTCCTAGTCGGGGGCGAGCAGTACTTC
cdr3_aa: CASSFLVGGEQYF

d_call: TRBD2
j_call: TRBJ2-7
clone_size: few
v_call: TRBV11-2
cdr3_nt: TGTGCCAGCAGCATCTCATTTAACCTAGCGGGGGGCTCCTACGAGCAGTACTTC
cdr3_aa: CASSISFNLAGGSYEQYF

d_call: .
j_call: TRBJ2-5
clone_size: many
v_call: TRBV6-5
cdr3_nt: TGTGCCAGCAGTTACCAACTAGCTACTCCAGAGACCCAGTACTTC
cdr3_aa: CASSYQLATPETQYF

d_call: .
j_call: TRBJ1-1
clone_size: .
v_call: TRBV6-5
cdr3_nt: TGTGCCAGCAGTTACGGGGGCCGGGGCACTGAAGCTTTCTTT
cdr3_aa: CASSYGGRGTEAFF

d_call: TRBD1
j_call: TRBJ2-1
clone_size: many
v_call: TRBV5-1
cdr3_nt: TGCGCCAGCAGCTTGGGTGGGACAGGGACCTACAATGAGCAGTTCTTC
cdr3_aa: CASSLGGTGTYNEQFF

d_call: .
j_call: TRBJ1-5
clone_size: .
v_call: TRBV6-2/TRBV6-3
cdr3_nt: TGTGCCAGCAGCAATGCGGGTCTTCAGCCCCAGCATTTT
cdr3_aa: CASSNAGLQPQHF

d_call: TRBD2
j_call: TRBJ2-1
clone_size: many
v_call: TRBV20-1
cdr3_nt: TGCAGTGCTAGGGTTTGGGCTAGCGGGGGTAATGAGCAGTTCTTC
cdr3_aa: CSARVWASGGNEQFF

d_call: TRBD2
j_call: TRBJ2-3
clone_size: many
v_call: TRBV28
cdr3_nt: TGTGCCAGCAGTTTCGGCGGTCTGCGGGGGGGCCGAGATACGCAGTATTTT
cdr3_aa: CASSFGGLRGGRDTQYF

d_call: .
j_call: TRBJ2-5
clone_size: many
v_call: TRBV5-1
cdr3_nt: TGCGCCAGCAGCTTGGGACAACAAGAGACCCAGTACTTC
cdr3_aa: CASSLGQQETQYF

d_call: .
j_call: TRBJ2-2
clone_size: many
v_call: TRBV5-1
cdr3_nt: TGCGCCAGCAGCTTGGGCACGGCGAACACCGGGGAGCTGTTTTTT
cdr3_aa: CASSLGTANTGELFF

d_call: TRBD1
j_call: TRBJ2-2
clone_size: many
v_call: TRBV7-3
cdr3_nt: TGTGCCAGCAGCTTGGACAGGGACACCGGGGAGCTGTTTTTT
cdr3_aa: CASSLDRDTGELFF

d_call: .
j_call: TRBJ2-3
clone_size: many
v_call: TRBV12-3/TRBV12-4
cdr3_nt: TGTGCCAGCAGGCTTACAGGGAGCACAGATACGCAGTATTTT
cdr3_aa: CASRLTGSTDTQYF

d_call: .
j_call: TRBJ1-5
clone_size: many
v_call: TRBV7-9
cdr3_nt: TGTGCCAGCAGCCCTAGTGACGGGGGGGTCTATCAGCCCCAGCATTTT
cdr3_aa: CASSPSDGGVYQPQHF

d_call: .
j_call: TRBJ1-2
clone_size: many
v_call: TRBV6-1
cdr3_nt: TGTGCCAGCAGTGAACAGTGGGGCTATGGCTACACCTTC
cdr3_aa: CASSEQWGYGYTF

d_call: TRBD1
j_call: TRBJ2-5
clone_size: .
v_call: TRBV18
cdr3_nt: TGTGCCAGCTCATTATGGACAGGACAAGAGACCCAGTACTTC
cdr3_aa: CASSLWTGQETQYF

d_call: TRBD2
j_call: TRBJ2-3
clone_size: many
v_call: TRBV5-1
cdr3_nt: TGCGCCAGCAGCTTAACTAGCGGGGGGTACACAGATACGCAGTATTTT
cdr3_aa: CASSLTSGGYTDTQYF

d_call: .
j_call: TRBJ2-2
clone_size: many
v_call: TRBV4-1
cdr3_nt: TGCGCCAGCAGCCAAGAAGGGGCTAGTTGGACCGGGGAGCTGTTTTTT
cdr3_aa: CASSQEGASWTGELFF

d_call: .
j_call: TRBJ1-6
clone_size: many
v_call: TRBV20-1
cdr3_nt: TGCAGTGCTTTCCCGTATACTGATTCACCCCTCCACTTT
cdr3_aa: CSAFPYTDSPLHF

d_call: .
j_call: TRBJ2-7
clone_size: .
v_call: TRBV15
cdr3_nt: TGTGCCACCAGCAGAGTGAGAGGGGCCAGAGCCTACGAGCAGTACTTC
cdr3_aa: CATSRVRGARAYEQYF

d_call: .
j_call: TRBJ1-2
clone_size: many
v_call: TRBV21-1
cdr3_nt: TGTGCCAGCAGCAAAGATTCAGGACGGGATGGCTACACCTTC
cdr3_aa: CASSKDSGRDGYTF

d_call: .
j_call: TRBJ2-3
clone_size: .
v_call: TRBV7-2
cdr3_nt: TGTGCCAGCAGCTTAGATTGGGGTGCAGATACGCAGTATTTT
cdr3_aa: CASSLDWGADTQYF

d_call: TRBD1
j_call: TRBJ2-7
clone_size: few
v_call: TRBV11-2
cdr3_nt: TGTGCCAGCAGAAGAAATACAGGGGCCACCTCCTACGAGCAGTACTTC
cdr3_aa: CASRRNTGATSYEQYF

d_call: .
j_call: TRBJ2-5
clone_size: many
v_call: TRBV7-6
cdr3_nt: TGTGCCAGCACTGCGGGTCTAGAAGAGACCCAGTACTTC
cdr3_aa: CASTAGLEETQYF

d_call: TRBD1
j_call: TRBJ2-7
clone_size: few
v_call: TRBV5-1
cdr3_nt: TGCGCCAGCAGGCGTCTACCGGGACAGGGGGAGCAGTACTTC
cdr3_aa: CASRRLPGQGEQYF